Presented here are 2 T cell receptor beta chains from one specimen sequenced in a study of blood T cell repertoires in COVID-19. Clones were sequenced by immunoSEQ multiplex PCR, and TCRdb holds only the in-frame ones, with some missing. The sample has roughly 100,000 clones, 90% seen once; the top ten hold 5% to 6.5%. Specimen: peripheral blood. The receptors were gathered from a man aged 50-60 years with acute or convalescent COVID-19.

This chain links TRBV5-1 with TRBJ2-3, with 9 nucleotides matching TRBD2. The ends lost 0 bases at V and 6 bases at J; junction bases unmatched: 8. Germline V CDR1 and CDR2: SGHRS, YFSETQ. The CDR3 contains 16 residues. The CDR3 region has the DNA TGCGCCAGCAGCTTGGCAGCGGGAGGTTTCTTCGATACGCAGTATTTT. Its translation is CASSLAAGGFFDTQYF.

The V call is TRBV2, the J call TRBJ2-2; 7 positions agree with TRBD2. Germline V CDR1 and CDR2: SNHLY, FYNNEI. The junction had 4 bases not matched to a gene; V was cut back by 4 bases and J by 2 bases. The length of the CDR3 is 15 residues. CDR3 amino acids: CASSVGLDNTGELFF. CDR3 nucleotide sequence: TGTGCCAGCAGTGTCGGACTAGATAACACCGGGGAGCTGTTTTTT.